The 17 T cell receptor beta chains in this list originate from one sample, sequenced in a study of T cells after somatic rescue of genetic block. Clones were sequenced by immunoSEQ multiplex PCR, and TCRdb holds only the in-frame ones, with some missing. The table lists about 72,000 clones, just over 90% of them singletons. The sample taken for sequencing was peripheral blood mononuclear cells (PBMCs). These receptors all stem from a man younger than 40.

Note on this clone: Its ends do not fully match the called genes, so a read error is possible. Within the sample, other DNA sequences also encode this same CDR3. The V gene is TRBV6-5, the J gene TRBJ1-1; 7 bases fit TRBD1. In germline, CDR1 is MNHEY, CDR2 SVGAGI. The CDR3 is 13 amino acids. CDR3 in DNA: TGTGCCAGCACTCGACAGGGCCTGACTGAGGCTTTCTTT. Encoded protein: CASTRQGLTEAFF.

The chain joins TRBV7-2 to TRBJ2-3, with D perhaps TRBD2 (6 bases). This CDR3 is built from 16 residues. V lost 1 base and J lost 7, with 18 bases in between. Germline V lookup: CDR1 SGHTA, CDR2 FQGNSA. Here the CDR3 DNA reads TGTGCCAGCAGCTTAGTGGCGGGGTGGAGGACGTATACGCAGTATTTT. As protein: CASSLVAGWRTYTQYF. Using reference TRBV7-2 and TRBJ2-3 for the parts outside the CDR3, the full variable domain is GAGVSQSPSNKVTEKGKDVELRCDPISGHTALYWYRQSLGQGLEFLIYFQGNSAPDKSGLPSDRFSAERTGGSVSTLTIQRTQQEDSAVYLCASSLVAGWRTYTQYFGPGTRLTVL.

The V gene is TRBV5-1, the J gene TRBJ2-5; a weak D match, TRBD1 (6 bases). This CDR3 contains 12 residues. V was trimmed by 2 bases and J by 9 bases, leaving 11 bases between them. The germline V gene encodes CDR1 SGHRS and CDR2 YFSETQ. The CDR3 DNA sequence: TGCGCCAGCAGCTTTTACAGGGATCCCCAGTACTTC. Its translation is CASSFYRDPQYF.

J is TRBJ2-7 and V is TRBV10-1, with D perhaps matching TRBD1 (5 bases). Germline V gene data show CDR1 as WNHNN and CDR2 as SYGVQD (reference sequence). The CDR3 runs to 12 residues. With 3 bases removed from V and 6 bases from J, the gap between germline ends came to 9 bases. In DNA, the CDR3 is TGCGCCAGCAGTGACGGACACGGCGAGCAGTACTTC. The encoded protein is CASSDGHGEQYF.

CDR3 sequence reads: CASSPPGNSYQKNTEAFF. The CDR3 region has the DNA TGTGCCAGCTCACCACCGGGGAACTCCTATCAGAAGAACACTGAAGCTTTCTTT. This chain connects TRBV18 to TRBJ1-1; no clear D. This CDR3 is 18 amino acids long. The ends were cut back, 0 bases at V and 1 base at J, with 18 bases in the middle. Germline CDR1 reads KGHSH; CDR2 reads LQKENI.

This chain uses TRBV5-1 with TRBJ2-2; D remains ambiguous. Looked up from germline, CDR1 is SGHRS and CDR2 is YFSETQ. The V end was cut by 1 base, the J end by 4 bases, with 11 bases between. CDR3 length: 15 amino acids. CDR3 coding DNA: TGCGCCAGCAGCTTGTGGGGTTGGGGCACCGGGGAGCTGTTTTTT. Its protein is CASSLWGWGTGELFF. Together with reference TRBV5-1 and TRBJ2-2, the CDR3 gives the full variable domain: KAGVTQTPRYLIKTRGQQVTLSCSPISGHRSVSWYQQTPGQGLQFLFEYFSETQRNKGNFPGRFSGRQFSNSRSEMNVSTLELGDSALYLCASSLWGWGTGELFFGEGSRLTVL.

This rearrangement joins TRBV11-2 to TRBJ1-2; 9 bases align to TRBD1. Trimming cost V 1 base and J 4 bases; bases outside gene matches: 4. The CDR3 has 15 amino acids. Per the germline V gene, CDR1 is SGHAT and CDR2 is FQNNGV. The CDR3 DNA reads TGTGCCAGCAGCTTAGCCCAGGACAGGGGCTATGGCTACACCTTC. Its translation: CASSLAQDRGYGYTF.

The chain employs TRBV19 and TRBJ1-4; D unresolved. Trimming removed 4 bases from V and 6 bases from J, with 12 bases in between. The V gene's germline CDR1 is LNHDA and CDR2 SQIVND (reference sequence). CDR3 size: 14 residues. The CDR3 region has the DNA TGTGCCAGTAGTACCAGCGTGACGTATGAAAAACTGTTTTTT. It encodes CASSTSVTYEKLFF. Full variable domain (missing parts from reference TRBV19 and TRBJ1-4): DGGITQSPKYLFRKEGQNVTLSCEQNLNHDAMYWYRQDPGQGLRLIYYSQIVNDFQKGDIAEGYSVSREKKESFPLTVTSAQKNPTAFYLCASSTSVTYEKLFFGSGTQLSVL.

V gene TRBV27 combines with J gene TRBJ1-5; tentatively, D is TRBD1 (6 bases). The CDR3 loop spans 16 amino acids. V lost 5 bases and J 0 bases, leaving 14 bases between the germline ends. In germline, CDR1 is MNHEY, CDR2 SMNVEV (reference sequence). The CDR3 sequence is CASSQGQPYSNQPQHF. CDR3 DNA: TGTGCCAGCAGTCAGGGGCAGCCCTATAGCAATCAGCCCCAGCATTTT.

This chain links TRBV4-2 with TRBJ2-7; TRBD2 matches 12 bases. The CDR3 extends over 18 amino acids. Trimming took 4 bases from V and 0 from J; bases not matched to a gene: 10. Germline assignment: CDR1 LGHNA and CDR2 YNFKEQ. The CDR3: CASSRPGTSGLNSYEQYF. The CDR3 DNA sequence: TGTGCCAGCAGCCGTCCCGGGACTAGCGGGTTAAACTCCTACGAGCAGTACTTC.

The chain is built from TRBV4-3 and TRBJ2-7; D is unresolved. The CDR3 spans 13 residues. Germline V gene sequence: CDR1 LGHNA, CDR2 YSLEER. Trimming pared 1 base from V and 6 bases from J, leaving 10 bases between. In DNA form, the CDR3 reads TGCGCCAGCAGCCAAGGCGGTTTTAGCGAGCAGTACTTC. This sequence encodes CASSQGGFSEQYF.

As DNA, the CDR3 is TGTGCCAGCAGTTTAACGGGACTAGCGGGAAAGCAGTACTTC. This sequence encodes CASSLTGLAGKQYF. The V gene is TRBV28, the J gene TRBJ2-7; 13 bases are shared with TRBD2. Germline CDR1 MDHEN, CDR2 SYDVKM. The CDR3 is 14 residues long. V dropped 2 bases and J dropped 8; count of bases not matched to a gene: 3.

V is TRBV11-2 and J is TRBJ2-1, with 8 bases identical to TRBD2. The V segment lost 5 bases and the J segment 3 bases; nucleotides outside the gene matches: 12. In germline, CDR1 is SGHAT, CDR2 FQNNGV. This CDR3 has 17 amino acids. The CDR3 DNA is TGTGCCAGCAGCCACAACGCCAACCGGGAGGGCTACAATGAGCAGTTCTTC. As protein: CASSHNANREGYNEQFF.

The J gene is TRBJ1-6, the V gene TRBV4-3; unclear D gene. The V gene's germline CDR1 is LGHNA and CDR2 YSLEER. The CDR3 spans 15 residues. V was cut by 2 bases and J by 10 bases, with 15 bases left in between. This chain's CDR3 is CASSQSPGFLSPLHF. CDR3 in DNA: TGCGCCAGCAGCCAAAGCCCGGGGTTTCTATCACCCCTCCACTTT.

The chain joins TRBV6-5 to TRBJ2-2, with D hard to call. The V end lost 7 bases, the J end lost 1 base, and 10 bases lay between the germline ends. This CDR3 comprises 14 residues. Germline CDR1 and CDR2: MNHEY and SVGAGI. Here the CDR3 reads CASTLTRNTGELFF. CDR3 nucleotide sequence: TGTGCCAGCACCCTTACCAGGAACACCGGGGAGCTGTTTTTT.

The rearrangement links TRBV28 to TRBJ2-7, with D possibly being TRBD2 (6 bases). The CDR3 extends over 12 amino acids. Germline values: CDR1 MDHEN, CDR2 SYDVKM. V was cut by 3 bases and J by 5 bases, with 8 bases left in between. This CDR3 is CASSFRGNEQYF. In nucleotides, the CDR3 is TGTGCCAGCAGTTTCCGGGGGAACGAGCAGTACTTC.

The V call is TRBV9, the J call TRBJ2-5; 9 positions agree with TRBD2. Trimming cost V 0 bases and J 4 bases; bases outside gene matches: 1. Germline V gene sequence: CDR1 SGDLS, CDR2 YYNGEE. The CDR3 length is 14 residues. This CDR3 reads CASSVGAGGETQYF. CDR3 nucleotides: TGTGCCAGCAGCGTAGGAGCGGGAGGAGAGACCCAGTACTTC.